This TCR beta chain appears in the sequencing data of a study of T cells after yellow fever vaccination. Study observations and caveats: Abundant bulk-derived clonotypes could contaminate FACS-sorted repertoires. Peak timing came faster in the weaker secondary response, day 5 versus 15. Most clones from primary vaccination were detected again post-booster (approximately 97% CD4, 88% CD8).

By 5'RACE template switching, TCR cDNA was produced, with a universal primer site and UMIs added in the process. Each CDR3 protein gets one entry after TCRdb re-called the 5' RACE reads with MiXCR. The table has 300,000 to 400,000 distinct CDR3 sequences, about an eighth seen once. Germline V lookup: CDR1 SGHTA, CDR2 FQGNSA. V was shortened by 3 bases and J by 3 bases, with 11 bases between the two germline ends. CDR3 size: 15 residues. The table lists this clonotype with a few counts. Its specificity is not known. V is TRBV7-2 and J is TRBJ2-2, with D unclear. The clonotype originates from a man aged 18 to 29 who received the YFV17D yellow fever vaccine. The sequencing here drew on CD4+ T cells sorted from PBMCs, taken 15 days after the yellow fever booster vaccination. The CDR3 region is CASSFSKPYTGELFF. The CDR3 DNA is TGTGCCAGCAGCTTTTCTAAACCCTACACCGGGGAGCTGTTTTTT.